This TCR beta chain was identified during a study of spatial heterogeneity in lung cancer. Time point denoted: sample taken at primary tumor resection. Whole RNA was taken from tumor, nontumor lung or frozen PBMC; it was then sequenced unsorted. This clonotype has only a few counts. A unique molecular identifier was attached to every TCR cDNA molecule. Using its own MiXCR run on the 5' RACE reads, TCRdb lists one record per CDR3 protein. The sample has more than 80,000 distinct CDR3 sequences; about 12% are singletons. Here the sequenced sample was PBMCs, taken at surgery. This receptor was obtained from a male donor with early-stage non-small cell lung cancer.

The CDR3 DNA reads as TGTGCCAGCAGCCCTGGGGCCAACGTCCTGACTTTC. It encodes CASSPGANVLTF. V is TRBV7-3 and J is TRBJ2-6; D is ambiguous. CDR1 is SGHTA, CDR2 FQGTGA, per germline. Trimming left V 5 bases short and J 2 bases short, with 1 base between. The CDR3 is made up of 12 amino acids.